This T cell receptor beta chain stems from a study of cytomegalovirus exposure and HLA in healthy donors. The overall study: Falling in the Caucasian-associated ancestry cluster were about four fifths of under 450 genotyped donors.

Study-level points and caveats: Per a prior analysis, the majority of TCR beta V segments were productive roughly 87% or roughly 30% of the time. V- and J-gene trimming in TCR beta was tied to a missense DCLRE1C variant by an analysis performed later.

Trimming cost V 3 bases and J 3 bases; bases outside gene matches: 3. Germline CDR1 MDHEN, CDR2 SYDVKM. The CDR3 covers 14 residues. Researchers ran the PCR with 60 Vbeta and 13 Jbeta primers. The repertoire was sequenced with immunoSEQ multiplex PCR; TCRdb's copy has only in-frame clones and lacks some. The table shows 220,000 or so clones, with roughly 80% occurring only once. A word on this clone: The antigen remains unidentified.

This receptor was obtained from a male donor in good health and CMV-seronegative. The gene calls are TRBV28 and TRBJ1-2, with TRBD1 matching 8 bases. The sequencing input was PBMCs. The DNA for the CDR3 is TGTGCCAGCAGTTTTCAGGGGGCGGACTATGGCTACACCTTC. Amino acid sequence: CASSFQGADYGYTF.